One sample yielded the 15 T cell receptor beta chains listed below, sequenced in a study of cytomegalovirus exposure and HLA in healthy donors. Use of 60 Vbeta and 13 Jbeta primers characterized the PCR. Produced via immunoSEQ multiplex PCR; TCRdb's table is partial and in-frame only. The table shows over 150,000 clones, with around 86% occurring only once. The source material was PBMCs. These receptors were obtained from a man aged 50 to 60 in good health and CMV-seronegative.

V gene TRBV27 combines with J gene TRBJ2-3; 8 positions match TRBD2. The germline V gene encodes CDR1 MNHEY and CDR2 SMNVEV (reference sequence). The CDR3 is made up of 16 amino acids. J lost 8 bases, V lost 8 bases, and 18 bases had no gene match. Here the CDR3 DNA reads TGTGCCAGCCGCTTGGTCAGCGGGGGCGCCGGGAGTACGCAGTATTTT. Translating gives CASRLVSGGAGSTQYF.

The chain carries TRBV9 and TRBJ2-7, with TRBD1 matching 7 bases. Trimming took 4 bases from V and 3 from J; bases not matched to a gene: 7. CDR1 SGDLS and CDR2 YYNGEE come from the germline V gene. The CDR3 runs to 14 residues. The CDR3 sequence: CASSPRAGGYEQYF. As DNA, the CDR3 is TGTGCCAGCAGCCCTCGGGCAGGGGGCTACGAGCAGTACTTC. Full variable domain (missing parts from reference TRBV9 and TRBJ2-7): DSGVTQTPKHLITATGQRVTLRCSPRSGDLSVYWYQQSLDQGLQFLIQYYNGEERAKGNILERFSAQQFPDLHSELNLSSLELGDSALYFCASSPRAGGYEQYFGPGTRLTVT.

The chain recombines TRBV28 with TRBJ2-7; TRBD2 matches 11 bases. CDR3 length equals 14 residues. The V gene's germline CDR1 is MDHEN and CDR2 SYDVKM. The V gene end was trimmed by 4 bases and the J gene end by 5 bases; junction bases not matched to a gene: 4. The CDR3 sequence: CASSSHSGRDEQYF. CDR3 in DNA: TGTGCCAGCAGTTCACATAGCGGGAGGGACGAGCAGTACTTC.

In DNA, the CDR3 is TGTGCCAGCAGCTCCTCAGGAGGGCAGGGAACTCAGCCCCAGCATTTT. Translation gives CASSSSGGQGTQPQHF. This chain uses TRBV7-8 with TRBJ1-5; tentative D call: TRBD1 (5 bases). Germline V gene lookup returns CDR1 SGHVS and CDR2 FQNEAQ. Trimming left V 4 bases short and J 6 bases short, with 19 bases between. The CDR3 is 16 amino acids.

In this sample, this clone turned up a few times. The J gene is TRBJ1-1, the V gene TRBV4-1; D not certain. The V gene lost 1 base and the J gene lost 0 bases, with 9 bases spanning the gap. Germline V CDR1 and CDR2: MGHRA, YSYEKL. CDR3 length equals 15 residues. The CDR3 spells CASSQGRQVNTEAFF. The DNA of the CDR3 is TGCGCCAGCAGCCAAGGAAGGCAGGTGAACACTGAAGCTTTCTTT.

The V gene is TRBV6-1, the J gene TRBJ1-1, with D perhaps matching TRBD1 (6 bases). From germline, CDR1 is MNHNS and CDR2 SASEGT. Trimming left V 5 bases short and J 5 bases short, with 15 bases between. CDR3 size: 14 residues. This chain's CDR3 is CASSFDRRRTEAFF. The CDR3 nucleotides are TGTGCCAGCAGTTTCGACAGGAGAAGGACTGAAGCTTTCTTT.

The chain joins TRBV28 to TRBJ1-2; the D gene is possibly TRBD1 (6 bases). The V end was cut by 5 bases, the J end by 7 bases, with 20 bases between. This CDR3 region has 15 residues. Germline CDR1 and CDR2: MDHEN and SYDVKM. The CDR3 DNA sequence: TGTGCCAGCAGTAATCACGCAGGGGAGAGGTCTGGCTACACCTTC. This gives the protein CASSNHAGERSGYTF.

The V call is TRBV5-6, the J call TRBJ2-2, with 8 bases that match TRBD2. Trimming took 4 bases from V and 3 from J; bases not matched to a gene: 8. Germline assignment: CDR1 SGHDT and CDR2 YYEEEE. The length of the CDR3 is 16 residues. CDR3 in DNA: TGTGCCAGCAGCCCAAAAGTAGCGGGGTACACCGGGGAGCTGTTTTTT. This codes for CASSPKVAGYTGELFF.

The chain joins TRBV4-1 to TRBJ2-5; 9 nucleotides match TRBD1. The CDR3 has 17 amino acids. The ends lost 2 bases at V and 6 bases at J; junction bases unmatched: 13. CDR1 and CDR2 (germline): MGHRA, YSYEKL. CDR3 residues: CASSQWGSGTGQKTQYF. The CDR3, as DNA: TGCGCCAGCAGCCAATGGGGCTCCGGGACAGGGCAGAAGACCCAGTACTTC.

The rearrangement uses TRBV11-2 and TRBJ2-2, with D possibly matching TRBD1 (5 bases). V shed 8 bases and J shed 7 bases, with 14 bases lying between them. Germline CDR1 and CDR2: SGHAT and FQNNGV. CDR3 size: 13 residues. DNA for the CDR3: TGTGCCAGCGGAGAACAGGCTATCGGGGAGCTGTTTTTT. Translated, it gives CASGEQAIGELFF.

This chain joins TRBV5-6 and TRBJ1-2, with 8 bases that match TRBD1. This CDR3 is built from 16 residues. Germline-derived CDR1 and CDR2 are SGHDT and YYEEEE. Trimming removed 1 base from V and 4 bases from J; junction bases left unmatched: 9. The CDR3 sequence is CASSLSHGQGRYGYTF. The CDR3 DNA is TGTGCCAGCAGCTTGTCCCACGGACAGGGACGCTATGGCTACACCTTC.

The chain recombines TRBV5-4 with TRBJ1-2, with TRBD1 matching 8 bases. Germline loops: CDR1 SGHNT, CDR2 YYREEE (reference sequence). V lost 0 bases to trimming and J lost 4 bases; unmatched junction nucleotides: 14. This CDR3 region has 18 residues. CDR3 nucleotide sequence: TGTGCCAGCAGCTTGGGGTTTGACAGGGGACCCGAATCCTATGGCTACACCTTC. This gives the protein CASSLGFDRGPESYGYTF.

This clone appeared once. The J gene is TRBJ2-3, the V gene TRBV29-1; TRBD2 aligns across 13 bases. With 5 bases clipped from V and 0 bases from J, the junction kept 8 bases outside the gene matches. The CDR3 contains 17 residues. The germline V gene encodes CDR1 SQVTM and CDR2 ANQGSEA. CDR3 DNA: TGCAGCGTTACCACGGGACTAGCGGGATTTAGCACAGATACGCAGTATTTT. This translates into CSVTTGLAGFSTDTQYF.

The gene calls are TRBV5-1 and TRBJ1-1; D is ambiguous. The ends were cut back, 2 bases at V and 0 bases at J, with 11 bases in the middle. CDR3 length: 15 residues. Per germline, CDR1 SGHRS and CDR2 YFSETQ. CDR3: CASSFSTVMNTEAFF. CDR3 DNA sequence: TGCGCCAGCAGCTTTTCAACGGTCATGAACACTGAAGCTTTCTTT. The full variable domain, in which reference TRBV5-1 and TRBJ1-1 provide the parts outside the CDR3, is KAGVTQTPRYLIKTRGQQVTLSCSPISGHRSVSWYQQTPGQGLQFLFEYFSETQRNKGNFPGRFSGRQFSNSRSEMNVSTLELGDSALYLCASSFSTVMNTEAFFGQGTRLTVV.

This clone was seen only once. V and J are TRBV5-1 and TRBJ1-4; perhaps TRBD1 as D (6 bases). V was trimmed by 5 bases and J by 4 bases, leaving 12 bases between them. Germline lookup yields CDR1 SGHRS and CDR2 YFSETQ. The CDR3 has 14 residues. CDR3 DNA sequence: TGCGCCAGCAGAAACAGGGTGGATAATGAAAAACTGTTTTTT. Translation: CASRNRVDNEKLFF. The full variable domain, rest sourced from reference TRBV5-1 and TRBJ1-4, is KAGVTQTPRYLIKTRGQQVTLSCSPISGHRSVSWYQQTPGQGLQFLFEYFSETQRNKGNFPGRFSGRQFSNSRSEMNVSTLELGDSALYLCASRNRVDNEKLFFGSGTQLSVL.